The present entry profiles one T cell receptor (beta chain) with its context. This specimen comes from a study of blood T cell repertoires in COVID-19. CDR1 is LNHDA and CDR2 is SQIVND in the germline V gene (reference sequence). CDR3 length: 16 amino acids. The germline V and J ends were trimmed by 8 bases and 0 bases, with 19 bases remaining between them. Some clones are missing from TCRdb's copy, which holds only in-frame ones; the method was immunoSEQ multiplex PCR. The table records more than 300,000 clones, roughly 90% of them present only once. The V gene is TRBV19, the J gene TRBJ1-1, with D tentatively TRBD1 (6 bases). The receptor was isolated from a woman younger than 45 with COVID-19, enrolled during active disease. Sequences were obtained from peripheral blood. The CDR3 spells CASRPGHLIMNTEAFF. CDR3 in DNA: TGTGCCAGTCGACCGGGACACCTAATCATGAACACTGAAGCTTTCTTT.